The T cell receptor beta chain described here comes from a study of early T cells in non-severe SARS-CoV-2 infection. The CDR3 contains 14 residues. Germline V gene lookup returns CDR1 DFQATT and CDR2 SNEGSKA (reference sequence). V was cut by 3 bases and J by 1 base, with 12 bases left in between. Unique molecular identifiers were affixed to single, distinct cDNA molecules. Each CDR3 protein gets one entry after TCRdb re-called the 5' RACE reads with MiXCR. The sample holds some 48,000 distinct CDR3 sequences, about 4% seen once. This clonotype occurred many times. This sequence originates from an adult who was a healthcare worker with PCR-confirmed SARS-CoV-2 infection or an uninfected control (not recorded which). The rearrangement uses TRBV20-1 and TRBJ1-1; D call uncertain. Sequencing was performed on whole blood. The DNA for the CDR3 is TGCAGTGCTAGGAAACCCAGAGAGAACACTGAAGCTTTCTTT. Encoded protein: CSARKPRENTEAFF.